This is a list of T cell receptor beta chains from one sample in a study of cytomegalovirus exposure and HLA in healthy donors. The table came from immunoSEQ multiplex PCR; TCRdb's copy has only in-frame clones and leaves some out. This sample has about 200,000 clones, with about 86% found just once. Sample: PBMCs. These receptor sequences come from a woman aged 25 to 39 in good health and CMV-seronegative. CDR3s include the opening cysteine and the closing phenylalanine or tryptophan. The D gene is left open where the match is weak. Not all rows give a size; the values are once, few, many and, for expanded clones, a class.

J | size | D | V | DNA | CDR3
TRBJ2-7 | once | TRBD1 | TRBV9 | TGTGCCAGCAGCGTAGGCGCCCATTCGGGACAGGGAGGGGAGCAGTACTTC | CASSVGAHSGQGGEQYF
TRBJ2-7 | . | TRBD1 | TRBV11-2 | TGTGCCAGCAGCTTAGTCGGGACAGAAGACTACGAGCAGTACTTC | CASSLVGTEDYEQYF
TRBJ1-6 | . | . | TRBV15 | TGTGCCACCAGCAGAGATGGGGCTTCGAATAATTCACCCCTCCACTTT | CATSRDGASNNSPLHF
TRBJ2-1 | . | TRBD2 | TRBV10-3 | TGTGCCATCAGTGATGGGACAGGACTAGCGGGAGGAGATGAGCAGTTCTTC | CAISDGTGLAGGDEQFF
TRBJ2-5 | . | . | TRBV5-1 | TGCGCCAGCAGCAGCTTGGGACTCGAGATAGAGACCCAGTACTTC | CASSSLGLEIETQYF
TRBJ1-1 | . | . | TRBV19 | TGTGCCAGTAGCGTGGGACACAGAAACACTGAAGCTTTCTTT | CASSVGHRNTEAFF
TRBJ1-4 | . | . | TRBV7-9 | TGTGCCAGCAGCTTAGCTATTACTAATGAAAAACTGTTTTTT | CASSLAITNEKLFF
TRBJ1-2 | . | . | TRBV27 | TGTGCCAGCAGCCCCGGAGGGAGGGACTATGGCTACACCTTC | CASSPGGRDYGYTF
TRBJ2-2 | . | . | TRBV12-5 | TGTGCTAGTGGTTTGGTCCTAGGAGGACAGAGTACTACCGGGGAGCTGTTTTTT | CASGLVLGGQSTTGELFF
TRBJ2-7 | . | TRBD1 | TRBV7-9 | TGTGCCAGCAGCGGGACAGGGAGGTTCTCGGACGAGCAGTACTTC | CASSGTGRFSDEQYF
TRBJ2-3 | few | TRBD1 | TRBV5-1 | TGCGCCAGCAGCTCGACCGGGACAGGGATGATGGGTACGCAGTATTTT | CASSSTGTGMMGTQYF
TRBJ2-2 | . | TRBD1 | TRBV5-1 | TGCGCCAGCAGCCCTGGGACAGGGACCGGGGAGCTGTTTTTT | CASSPGTGTGELFF
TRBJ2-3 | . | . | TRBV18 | TGTGCCAGCTCACCACCCTTGGGGCTTCCGCAAGGAGATACGCAGTATTTT | CASSPPLGLPQGDTQYF
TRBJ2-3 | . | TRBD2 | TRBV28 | TGTGCCACCAGGGCGGGGGTCACAGATACGCAGTATTTT | CATRAGVTDTQYF
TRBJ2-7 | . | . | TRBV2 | TGTGCCATCTCACAGGGCTCCTACGAGCAGTACTTC | CAISQGSYEQYF
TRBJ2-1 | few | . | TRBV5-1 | TGCGCCAGCAGCTTCGAGGCAAACTCCTACAATGAGCAGTTCTTC | CASSFEANSYNEQFF
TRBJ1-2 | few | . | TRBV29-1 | TGCAGCGTTGACGCCGGAGGTACGAACTATGGCTACACCTTC | CSVDAGGTNYGYTF
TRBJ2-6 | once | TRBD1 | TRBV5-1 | TGCGCCAGCAGCTTTTCGCAGGGGGCTTCTGGGGCCAACGTCCTGACTTTC | CASSFSQGASGANVLTF
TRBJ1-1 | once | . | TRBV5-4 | TGTGCCAGCAGCTTGGCCGGGAACACTGAAGCTTTCTTT | CASSLAGNTEAFF
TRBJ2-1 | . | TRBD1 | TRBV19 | TGTGCCAGTAGTAAAGGCAGGGGGACCCAGACATACAATGAGCAGTTCTTC | CASSKGRGTQTYNEQFF
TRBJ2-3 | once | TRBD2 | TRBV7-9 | TGTGCCAGCATTCTGACTAGCGGGAGCATCGGCACAGATACGCAGTATTTT | CASILTSGSIGTDTQYF
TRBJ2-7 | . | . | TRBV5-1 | TGCGCCAGCAGCTTGGCCGGGGCGGGGGCGGGTGAGCAGTACTTC | CASSLAGAGAGEQYF